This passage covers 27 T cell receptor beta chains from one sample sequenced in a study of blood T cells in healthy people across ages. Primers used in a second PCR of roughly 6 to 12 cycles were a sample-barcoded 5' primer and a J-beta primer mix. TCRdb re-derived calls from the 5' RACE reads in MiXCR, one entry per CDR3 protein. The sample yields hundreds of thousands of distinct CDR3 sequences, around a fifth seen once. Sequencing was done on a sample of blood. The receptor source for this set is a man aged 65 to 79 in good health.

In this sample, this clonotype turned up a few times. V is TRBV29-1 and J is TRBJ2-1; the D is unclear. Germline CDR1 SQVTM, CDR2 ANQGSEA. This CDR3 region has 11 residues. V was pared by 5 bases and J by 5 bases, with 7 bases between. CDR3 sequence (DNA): TGCAGCGTTTTACTAAACAATGAGCAGTTCTTC. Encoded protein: CSVLLNNEQFF.

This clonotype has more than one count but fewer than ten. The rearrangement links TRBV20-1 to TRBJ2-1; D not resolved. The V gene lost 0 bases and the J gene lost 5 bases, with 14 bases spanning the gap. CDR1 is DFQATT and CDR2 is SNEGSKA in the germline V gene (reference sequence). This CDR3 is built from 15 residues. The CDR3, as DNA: TGCAGTGCTAGAGAGGCCAGAATATTGGACAATGAGCAGTTCTTC. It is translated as CSAREARILDNEQFF.

The CDR3 loop reads CSARDPTGGNQPQHF. CDR3 sequence (DNA): TGCAGTGCTAGAGATCCGACAGGGGGCAATCAGCCCCAGCATTTT. The V gene is TRBV20-1, the J gene TRBJ1-5; 8 bases match TRBD1. Germline CDR1 DFQATT, CDR2 SNEGSKA (reference sequence). V shed 0 bases and J 2 bases; nucleotides not matched to a gene: 3. The CDR3 is 15 amino acids.

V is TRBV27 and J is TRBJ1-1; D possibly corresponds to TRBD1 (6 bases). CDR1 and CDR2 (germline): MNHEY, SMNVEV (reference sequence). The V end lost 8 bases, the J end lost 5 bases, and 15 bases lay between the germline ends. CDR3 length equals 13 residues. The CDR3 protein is CASYPGGRTEAFF. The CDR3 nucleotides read TGTGCCAGCTACCCGGGGGGGCGGACTGAAGCTTTCTTT.

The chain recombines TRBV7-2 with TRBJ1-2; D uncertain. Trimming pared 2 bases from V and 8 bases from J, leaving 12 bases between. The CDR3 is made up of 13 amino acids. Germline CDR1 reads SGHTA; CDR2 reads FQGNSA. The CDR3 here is CASSLSSSEGYTF. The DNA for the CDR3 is TGTGCCAGCAGCTTAAGCAGTTCAGAGGGCTACACCTTC.

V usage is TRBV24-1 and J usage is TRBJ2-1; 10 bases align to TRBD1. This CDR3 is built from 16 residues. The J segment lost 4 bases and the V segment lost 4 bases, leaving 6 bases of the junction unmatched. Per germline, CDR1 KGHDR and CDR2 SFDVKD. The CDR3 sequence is CATSESSGQGYNEQFF. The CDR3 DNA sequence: TGTGCCACCAGTGAGTCCTCGGGACAGGGGTACAATGAGCAGTTCTTC.

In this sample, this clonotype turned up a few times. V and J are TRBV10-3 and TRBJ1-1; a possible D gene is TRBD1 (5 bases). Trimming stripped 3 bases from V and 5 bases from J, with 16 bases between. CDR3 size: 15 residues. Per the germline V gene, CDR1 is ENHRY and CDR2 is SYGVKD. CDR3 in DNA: TGTGCCATCAGTGATAGGGGTAAGACGAATACTGAAGCTTTCTTT. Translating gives CAISDRGKTNTEAFF.

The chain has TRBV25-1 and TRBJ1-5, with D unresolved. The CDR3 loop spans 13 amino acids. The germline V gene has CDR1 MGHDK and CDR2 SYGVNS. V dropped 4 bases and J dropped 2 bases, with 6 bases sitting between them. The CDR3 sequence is CASSGVGNQPQHF. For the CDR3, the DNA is TGTGCCAGCAGTGGGGTAGGCAATCAGCCCCAGCATTTT. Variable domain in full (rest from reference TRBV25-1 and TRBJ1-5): EADIYQTPRYLVIGTGKKITLECSQTMGHDKMYWYQQDPGMELHLIHYSYGVNSTEKGDLSSESTVSRIRTEHFPLTLESARPSHTSQYLCASSGVGNQPQHFGDGTRLSIL.

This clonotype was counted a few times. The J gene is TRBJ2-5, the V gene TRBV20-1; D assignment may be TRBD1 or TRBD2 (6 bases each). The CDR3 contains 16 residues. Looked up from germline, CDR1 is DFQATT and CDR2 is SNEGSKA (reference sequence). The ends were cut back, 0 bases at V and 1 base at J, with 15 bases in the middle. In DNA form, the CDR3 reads TGCAGTGCTAGAGAACCGCGAGGGGGGTTCCAAGAGACCCAGTACTTC. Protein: CSAREPRGGFQETQYF.

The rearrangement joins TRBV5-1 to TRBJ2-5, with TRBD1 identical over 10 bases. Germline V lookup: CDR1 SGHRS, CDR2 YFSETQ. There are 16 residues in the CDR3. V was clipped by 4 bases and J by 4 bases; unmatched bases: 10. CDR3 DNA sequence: TGCGCCAGCAGCCCGGGACAGGGGACTATTTCAGAGACCCAGTACTTC. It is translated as CASSPGQGTISETQYF.

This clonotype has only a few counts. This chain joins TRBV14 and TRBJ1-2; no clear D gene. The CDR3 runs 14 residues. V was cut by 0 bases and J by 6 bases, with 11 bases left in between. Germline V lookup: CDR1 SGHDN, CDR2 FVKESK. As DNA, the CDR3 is TGTGCCAGCAGCCAAGATGCGGGTTTCGATGGCTACACCTTC. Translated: CASSQDAGFDGYTF.

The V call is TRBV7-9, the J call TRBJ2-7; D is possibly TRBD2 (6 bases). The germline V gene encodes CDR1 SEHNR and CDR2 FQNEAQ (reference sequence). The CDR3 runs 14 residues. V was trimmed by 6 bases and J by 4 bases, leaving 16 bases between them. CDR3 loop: CASSARGYLYEQYF. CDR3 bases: TGTGCCAGCAGTGCCCGGGGGTACCTTTACGAGCAGTACTTC.

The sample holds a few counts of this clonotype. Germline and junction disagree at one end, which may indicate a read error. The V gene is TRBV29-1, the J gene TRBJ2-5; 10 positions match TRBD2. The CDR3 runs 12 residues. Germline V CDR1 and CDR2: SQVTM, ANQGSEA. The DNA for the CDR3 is TGCAGCGTTGAATCCTCAGGACTAGCGGCGTTCTTC. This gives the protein CSVESSGLAAFF.

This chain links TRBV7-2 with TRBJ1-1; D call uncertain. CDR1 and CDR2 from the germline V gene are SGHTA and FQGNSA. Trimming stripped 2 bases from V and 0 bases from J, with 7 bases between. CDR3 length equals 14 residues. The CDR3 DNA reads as TGTGCCAGCAGCTTAACGAGAGTGAACACTGAAGCTTTCTTT. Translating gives CASSLTRVNTEAFF.

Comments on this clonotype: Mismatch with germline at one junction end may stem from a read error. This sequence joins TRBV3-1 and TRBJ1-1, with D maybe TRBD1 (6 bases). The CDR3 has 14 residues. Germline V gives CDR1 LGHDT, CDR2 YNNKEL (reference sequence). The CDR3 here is CASSSGASNTAAFF. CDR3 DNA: TGTGCCAGCAGCTCAGGGGCCTCGAACACTGCAGCTTTCTTT.

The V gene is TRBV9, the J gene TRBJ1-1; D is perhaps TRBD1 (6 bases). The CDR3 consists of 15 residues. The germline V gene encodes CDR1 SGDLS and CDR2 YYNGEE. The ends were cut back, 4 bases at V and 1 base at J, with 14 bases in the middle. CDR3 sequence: CASSPQTGANTEAFF. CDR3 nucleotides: TGTGCCAGCAGCCCCCAAACGGGGGCGAACACTGAAGCTTTCTTT.

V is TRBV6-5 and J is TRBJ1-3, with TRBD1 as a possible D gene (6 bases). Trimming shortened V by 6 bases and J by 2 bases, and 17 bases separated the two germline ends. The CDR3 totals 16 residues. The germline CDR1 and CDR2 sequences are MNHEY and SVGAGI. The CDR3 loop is CASSLMGTGTGNTIYF. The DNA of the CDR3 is TGTGCCAGCAGCCTTATGGGTACAGGGACTGGAAACACCATATATTTT.

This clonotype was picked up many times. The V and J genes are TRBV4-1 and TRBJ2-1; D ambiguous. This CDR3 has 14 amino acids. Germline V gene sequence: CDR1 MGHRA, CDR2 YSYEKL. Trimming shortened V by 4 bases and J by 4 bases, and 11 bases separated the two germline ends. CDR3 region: CASSLSTGYNEQFF. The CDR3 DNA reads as TGCGCCAGCAGCCTGTCGACCGGTTACAATGAGCAGTTCTTC.

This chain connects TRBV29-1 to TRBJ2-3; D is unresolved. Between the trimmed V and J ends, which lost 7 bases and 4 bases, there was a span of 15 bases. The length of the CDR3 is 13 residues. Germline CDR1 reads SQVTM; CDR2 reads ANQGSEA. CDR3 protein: CSAEPNGADTQYF. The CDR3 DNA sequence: TGCAGCGCCGAACCCAATGGGGCAGATACGCAGTATTTT.

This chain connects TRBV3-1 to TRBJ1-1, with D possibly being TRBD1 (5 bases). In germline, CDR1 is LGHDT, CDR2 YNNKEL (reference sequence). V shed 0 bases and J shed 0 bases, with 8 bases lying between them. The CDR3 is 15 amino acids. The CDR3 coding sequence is TGTGCCAGCAGCCAAGACGACAGACTGAACACTGAAGCTTTCTTT. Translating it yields CASSQDDRLNTEAFF.

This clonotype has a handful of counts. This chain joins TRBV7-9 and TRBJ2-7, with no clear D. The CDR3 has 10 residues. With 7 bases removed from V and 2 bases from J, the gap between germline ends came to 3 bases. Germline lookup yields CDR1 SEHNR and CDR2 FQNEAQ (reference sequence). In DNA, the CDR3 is TGTGCCAGCAACACCTACGAGCAGTACGTC. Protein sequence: CASNTYEQYV.

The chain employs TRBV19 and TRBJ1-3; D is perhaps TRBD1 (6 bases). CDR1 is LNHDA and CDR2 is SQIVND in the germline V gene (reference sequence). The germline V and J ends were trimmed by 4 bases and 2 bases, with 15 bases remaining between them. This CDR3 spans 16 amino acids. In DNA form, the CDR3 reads TGTGCCAGTAGTAACCAGGGGTCTCCGGCTGGAAACACCATATATTTT. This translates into CASSNQGSPAGNTIYF.

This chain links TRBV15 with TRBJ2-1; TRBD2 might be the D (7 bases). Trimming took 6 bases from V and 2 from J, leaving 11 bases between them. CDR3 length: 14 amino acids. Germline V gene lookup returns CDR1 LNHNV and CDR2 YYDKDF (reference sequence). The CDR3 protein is CATRGGGTYNEQFF. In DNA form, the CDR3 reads TGTGCCACCAGAGGGGGGGGGACCTACAATGAGCAGTTCTTC.

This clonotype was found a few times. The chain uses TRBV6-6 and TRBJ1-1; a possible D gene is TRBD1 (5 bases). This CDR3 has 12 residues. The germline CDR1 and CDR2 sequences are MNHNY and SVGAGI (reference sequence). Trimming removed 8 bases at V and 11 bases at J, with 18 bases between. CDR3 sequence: CASRDPLGRAFF. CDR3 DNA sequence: TGTGCCAGCCGGGACCCCCTAGGTCGGGCTTTCTTT.

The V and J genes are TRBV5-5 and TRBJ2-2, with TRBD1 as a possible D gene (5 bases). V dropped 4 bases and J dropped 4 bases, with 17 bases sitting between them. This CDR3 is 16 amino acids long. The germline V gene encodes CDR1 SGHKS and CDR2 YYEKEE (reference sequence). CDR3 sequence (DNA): TGTGCCAGCAGCCCCCCCCAGGGCTCCTTCACCGGGGAGCTGTTTTTT. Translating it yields CASSPPQGSFTGELFF.

DNA of the CDR3: TGCGCCAGCAGCCTGGGGACGACGTCAGATACGCAGTATTTT. This codes for CASSLGTTSDTQYF. The chain carries TRBV4-3 and TRBJ2-3; D tentatively fits TRBD1 or TRBD2 (5 bases each). CDR1 LGHNA and CDR2 YSLEER come from the germline V gene. V was shortened by 4 bases and J by 4 bases, with 12 bases between the two germline ends. The CDR3 runs to 14 residues.

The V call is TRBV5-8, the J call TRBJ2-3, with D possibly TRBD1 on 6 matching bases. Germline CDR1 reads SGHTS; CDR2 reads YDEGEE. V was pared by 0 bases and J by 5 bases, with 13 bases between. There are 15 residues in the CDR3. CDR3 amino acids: CASSLGQVLGDTQYF. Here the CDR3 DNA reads TGTGCCAGCAGCTTGGGACAGGTCCTCGGAGATACGCAGTATTTT. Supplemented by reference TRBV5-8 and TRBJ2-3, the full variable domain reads EAGVTQSPTHLIKTRGQQATLRCSPISGHTSVYWYQQALGLGLQFLLWYDEGEERNRGNFPPRFSGRQFPNYSSELNVNALELEDSALYLCASSLGQVLGDTQYFGPGTRLTVL.